One and the same sample provided the 26 T cell receptor beta chains below, sequenced in a study of CD8 T cells in Susac syndrome. Reverse transcription of roughly 0.5 to 1 ug RNA was carried out with random hexamers. MiXCR, run by TCRdb on the immunoSEQ multiplex PCR reads, gives a single entry per CDR3 protein. The sample shows around 120,000 distinct CDR3 sequences, just under 95% of them seen only once. The source material was CD4+ T cells from PBMCs. Receptor source: a human donor with multiple sclerosis.

The chain has TRBV18 and TRBJ1-1; the D gene is possibly TRBD1 (5 bases). The V and J ends lost 3 bases and 1 base respectively, with 12 bases between them. The CDR3 has 15 residues. Looked up from germline, CDR1 is KGHSH and CDR2 is LQKENI. The CDR3 region has the DNA TGTGCCAGCTCACCGCGGGACGGATCGAACACTGAAGCTTTCTTT. This encodes CASSPRDGSNTEAFF. Full variable domain (rest looked up from reference TRBV18 and TRBJ1-1): NAGVMQNPRHLVRRRGQEARLRCSPMKGHSHVYWYRQLPEEGLKFMVYLQKENIIDESGMPKERFSAEFPKEGPSILRIQQVVRGDSAAYFCASSPRDGSNTEAFFGQGTRLTVV.

This chain links TRBV4-1 with TRBJ1-1; 9 bases are shared with TRBD1. The CDR3 runs to 14 residues. Trimming removed 4 bases from V and 4 bases from J; junction bases left unmatched: 4. Germline V gene sequence: CDR1 MGHRA, CDR2 YSYEKL. Written as DNA, the CDR3 is TGCGCCAGCAGCCGCGGACAGGGGATCACTGAAGCTTTCTTT. It translates to CASSRGQGITEAFF.

CDR3 coding DNA: TGTGCCAGCAGCTTACAGGGGAATTCACCCCTCCACTTT. Protein sequence: CASSLQGNSPLHF. V is TRBV7-8 and J is TRBJ1-6; tentative D call: TRBD1 (6 bases). V was trimmed by 2 bases and J by 7 bases, leaving 6 bases between them. The CDR3 length is 13 residues. Germline assignment: CDR1 SGHVS and CDR2 FQNEAQ.

The chain carries TRBV30 and TRBJ2-1; D possibly matches TRBD1 or TRBD2 (5 bases each). With 0 bases removed from V and 7 bases from J, the gap between germline ends came to 10 bases. From germline, CDR1 is GTSNPN and CDR2 SVGIG (reference sequence). The CDR3 sequence is 13 residues long. CDR3 bases: TGTGCCTGGAGTGTGGGGCTAGCAAATGAGCAGTTCTTC. It is translated as CAWSVGLANEQFF.

This chain links TRBV19 with TRBJ1-6, with no clear D. Germline loops: CDR1 LNHDA, CDR2 SQIVND (reference sequence). The CDR3 spans 16 residues. V lost 3 bases and J 8 bases, leaving 17 bases between the germline ends. The CDR3 here is CASSMGSAFGDSPLHF. In DNA form, the CDR3 reads TGTGCCAGTAGTATGGGTTCGGCTTTCGGGGATTCACCCCTCCACTTT.

The rearrangement links TRBV5-5 to TRBJ2-5; D remains unclear. The ends were cut back, 4 bases at V and 5 bases at J, with 15 bases in the middle. This CDR3 is 14 amino acids long. Germline V gene lookup returns CDR1 SGHKS and CDR2 YYEKEE (reference sequence). CDR3 in amino acids: CASSTGPLGETQYF. CDR3 nucleotide sequence: TGTGCCAGCAGCACCGGACCTCTGGGGGAGACCCAGTACTTC.

This chain connects TRBV30 to TRBJ1-3, with D uncertain. The CDR3 consists of 11 residues. With 2 bases removed from V and 4 bases from J, the gap between germline ends came to 3 bases. CDR1 GTSNPN and CDR2 SVGIG come from the germline V gene (reference sequence). In DNA form, the CDR3 reads TGTGCCTGGAGTCAGGGAAACACCATATATTTT. Its protein is CAWSQGNTIYF.

V is TRBV18 and J is TRBJ1-1, with D perhaps matching TRBD1 (6 bases). From germline, CDR1 is KGHSH and CDR2 LQKENI. V lost 3 bases and J 0 bases, leaving 17 bases between the germline ends. This CDR3 comprises 17 residues. In DNA form, the CDR3 reads TGTGCCAGCTCACCCCCTTCGAGGGGGGGGCTGAACACTGAAGCTTTCTTT. As protein: CASSPPSRGGLNTEAFF.

As concerns this clonotype: Without the conserved terminal phenylalanine or tryptophan, this CDR3 likely stems from a read error. This sequence joins TRBV7-8 and TRBJ1-3, with a tentative D call TRBD1 (5 bases). This CDR3 comprises 16 residues. Germline assignment: CDR1 SGHVS and CDR2 FQNEAQ. The V end was cut by 2 bases, the J end by 2 bases, with 13 bases between. The chain's CDR3 is CASSLSPPGAGNTIYS. CDR3 in DNA: TGTGCCAGCAGCTTATCGCCCCCGGGGGCTGGAAACACCATATATTCT.

The gene calls are TRBV5-8 and TRBJ2-2, with D possibly called TRBD1 or TRBD2 (5 bases each). The CDR3 is made up of 15 amino acids. Germline V gene lookup returns CDR1 SGHTS and CDR2 YDEGEE. V shed 0 bases and J shed 3 bases, with 9 bases lying between them. The CDR3 here is CASSLVGGYTGELFF. CDR3 in DNA: TGTGCCAGCAGCTTGGTTGGGGGATACACCGGGGAGCTGTTTTTT.

The chain employs TRBV7-9 and TRBJ1-1, with TRBD1 matching 7 bases. Germline lookup yields CDR1 SEHNR and CDR2 FQNEAQ (reference sequence). The CDR3 has 16 residues. Trimming removed 4 bases from V and 1 base from J; junction bases left unmatched: 9. The CDR3 loop reads CASSWGTANTNTEAFF. Here the CDR3 DNA reads TGTGCCAGCAGCTGGGGGACAGCTAACACGAACACTGAAGCTTTCTTT.

V is TRBV28 and J is TRBJ1-2; D not resolved. This CDR3 has 13 amino acids. In germline, CDR1 is MDHEN, CDR2 SYDVKM. V gave up 10 bases and J gave up 3 bases, with 15 bases separating them. The CDR3 loop is CATKRMSYYGYTF. In DNA form, the CDR3 reads TGTGCCACCAAGAGGATGTCTTACTATGGCTACACCTTC.

The genes are TRBV11-2 and TRBJ2-4, with D possibly matching TRBD2 (5 bases). The V gene lost 5 bases and the J gene lost 0 bases, with 14 bases spanning the gap. The CDR3 extends over 16 amino acids. Germline assignment: CDR1 SGHAT and CDR2 FQNNGV. This CDR3 reads CASSPAGSLAKNIQYF. The DNA for the CDR3 is TGTGCCAGCAGCCCCGCGGGCAGCTTAGCCAAAAACATTCAGTACTTC.

This sequence joins TRBV12-3 or TRBV12-4 and TRBJ2-7, with D possibly matching TRBD1 (6 bases). With 7 bases removed from V and 1 base from J, the gap between germline ends came to 11 bases. The length of the CDR3 is 13 residues. CDR3 sequence reads: CASMNQGSYEQYF. CDR3 DNA sequence: TGTGCCAGCATGAACCAGGGGTCCTACGAGCAGTACTTC.

The chain combines TRBV7-3 with TRBJ2-7; tentatively, D is TRBD2 (5 bases). The CDR3 has 13 amino acids. V was clipped by 5 bases and J by 6 bases, with 14 bases between them. Germline CDR1 SGHTA, CDR2 FQGTGA. CDR3 coding DNA: TGTGCCAGCAGCCCTTTCCGGGGTTCCGAGCAGTACTTC. It is translated as CASSPFRGSEQYF.

This clonotype was counted once. The genes are TRBV6-5 and TRBJ1-2, with D unclear. V lost 0 bases, J lost 0 bases, and 11 bases lay in between. This CDR3 is built from 16 residues. Germline V gene lookup returns CDR1 MNHEY and CDR2 SVGAGI. CDR3 loop: CASSYSPQLANYGYTF. The CDR3 bases are TGTGCCAGCAGTTACTCACCTCAATTAGCTAACTATGGCTACACCTTC.

The CDR3 coding sequence is TGCAGTGCTAGACCCCCGAGCCCCTACAATGAGCAGTTCTTC. It codes for CSARPPSPYNEQFF. The chain is built from TRBV20-1 and TRBJ2-1, with no clear D. The CDR3 totals 14 residues. Per germline, CDR1 DFQATT and CDR2 SNEGSKA (reference sequence). V was clipped by 2 bases and J by 2 bases, with 10 bases between them.

J is TRBJ1-2 and V is TRBV19, with a possible D match to TRBD1 (5 bases). The CDR3 runs to 14 residues. The germline CDR1 and CDR2 sequences are LNHDA and SQIVND (reference sequence). V was pared by 3 bases and J by 7 bases, with 15 bases between. CDR3 in amino acids: CASSMARELGGYTF. In DNA, the CDR3 is TGTGCCAGTAGTATGGCCAGGGAGTTAGGTGGCTACACCTTC.

The chain links TRBV5-6 to TRBJ2-2, with D tentatively TRBD1 (6 bases). This CDR3 contains 15 residues. Germline loops: CDR1 SGHDT, CDR2 YYEEEE. V dropped 2 bases and J dropped 7 bases, with 15 bases sitting between them. The CDR3 protein is CASSFMGQGHGELFF. CDR3 DNA: TGTGCCAGCAGCTTCATGGGTCAGGGGCACGGGGAGCTGTTTTTT.

This chain's CDR3 is CSVVWGNSNQPQHF. For the CDR3, the DNA is TGCAGCGTTGTGTGGGGGAATAGCAATCAGCCCCAGCATTTT. The chain couples TRBV29-1 to TRBJ1-5; D is possibly TRBD1 (5 bases). Germline V CDR1 and CDR2: SQVTM, ANQGSEA. V dropped 4 bases and J dropped 0 bases, with 10 bases sitting between them. The CDR3 runs 14 residues. Together with reference TRBV29-1 and TRBJ1-5, the CDR3 gives the full variable domain: SAVISQKPSRDICQRGTSLTIQCQVDSQVTMMFWYRQQPGQSLTLIATANQGSEATYESGFVIDKFPISRPNLTFSTLTVSNMSPEDSSIYLCSVVWGNSNQPQHFGDGTRLSIL.

The chain recombines TRBV5-1 with TRBJ1-4, with D unclear. CDR1 is SGHRS, CDR2 YFSETQ, per germline. Trimming shortened V by 2 bases and J by 8 bases, and 13 bases separated the two germline ends. The CDR3 spans 14 residues. The CDR3 here is CASSFDGREEKLFF. In DNA, the CDR3 is TGCGCCAGCAGCTTTGACGGCCGGGAAGAAAAACTGTTTTTT.

The CDR3 DNA follows: TGTGCCAGCAGGGGGACAGCGTATGGCTACACCTTC. Translated, it gives CASRGTAYGYTF. The rearrangement uses TRBV3-1 and TRBJ1-2; 7 bases are a match to TRBD1. CDR3 length equals 12 residues. V shed 6 bases, J shed 5 bases, and the junction held 3 bases outside the gene matches. Per the germline V gene, CDR1 is LGHDT and CDR2 is YNNKEL (reference sequence).

CDR3 sequence: CAWSTGTGGYGYTF. The CDR3 DNA reads TGTGCCTGGAGTACCGGGACAGGGGGTTATGGCTACACCTTC. The chain is built from TRBV30 and TRBJ1-2; 11 bases align to TRBD1. CDR1 is GTSNPN and CDR2 is SVGIG in the germline V gene (reference sequence). V dropped 2 bases and J dropped 5; count of bases not matched to a gene: 4. The CDR3 length is 14 residues.

This chain connects TRBV6-1 to TRBJ1-2; D remains unclear. The germline V gene encodes CDR1 MNHNS and CDR2 SASEGT. This CDR3 region has 15 residues. The V gene lost 3 bases and the J gene lost 0 bases, with 11 bases spanning the gap. DNA of the CDR3: TGTGCCAGCAGTGACGCCCTGACTGCTAACTATGGCTACACCTTC. It codes for CASSDALTANYGYTF.

The chain is built from TRBV6-5 and TRBJ1-2; D not resolved. Germline V CDR1 and CDR2: MNHEY, SVGAGI. The CDR3 runs to 14 residues. Trimming removed 6 bases at V and 5 bases at J, with 16 bases between. Here the CDR3 reads CASRNFGSGYGYTF. The DNA of the CDR3 is TGTGCCAGCAGGAACTTTGGGTCGGGGTATGGCTACACCTTC.

This clonotype was observed once. The chain is built from TRBV10-3 and TRBJ2-2; weak D call: TRBD1 (5 bases). The CDR3 is 16 amino acids. The ends were cut back, 9 bases at V and 3 bases at J, with 20 bases in the middle. Per germline, CDR1 ENHRY and CDR2 SYGVKD. The CDR3 nucleotides read TGTGCCATGGGCCAAGGGGCACGAGGTGACACCGGGGAGCTGTTTTTT. Its protein product is CAMGQGARGDTGELFF.